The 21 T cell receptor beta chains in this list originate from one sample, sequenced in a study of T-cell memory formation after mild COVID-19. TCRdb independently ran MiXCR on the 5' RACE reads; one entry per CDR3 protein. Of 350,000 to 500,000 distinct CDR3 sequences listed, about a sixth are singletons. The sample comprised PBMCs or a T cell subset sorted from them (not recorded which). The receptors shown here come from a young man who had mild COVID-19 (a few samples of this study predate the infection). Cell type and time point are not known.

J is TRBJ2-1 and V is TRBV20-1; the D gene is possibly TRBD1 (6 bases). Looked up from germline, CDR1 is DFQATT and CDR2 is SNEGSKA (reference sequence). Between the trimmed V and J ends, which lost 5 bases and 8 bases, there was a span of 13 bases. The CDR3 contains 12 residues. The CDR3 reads CSAGDKSDEQFF. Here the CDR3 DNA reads TGCAGTGCTGGGGACAAGAGCGATGAGCAGTTCTTC.

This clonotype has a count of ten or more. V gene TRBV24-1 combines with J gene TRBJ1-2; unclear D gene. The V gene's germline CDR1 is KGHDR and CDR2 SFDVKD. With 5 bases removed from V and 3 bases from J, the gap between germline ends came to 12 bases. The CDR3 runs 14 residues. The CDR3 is CATSGVTSDYGYTF. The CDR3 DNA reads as TGTGCCACCAGTGGGGTGACTTCGGACTATGGCTACACCTTC.

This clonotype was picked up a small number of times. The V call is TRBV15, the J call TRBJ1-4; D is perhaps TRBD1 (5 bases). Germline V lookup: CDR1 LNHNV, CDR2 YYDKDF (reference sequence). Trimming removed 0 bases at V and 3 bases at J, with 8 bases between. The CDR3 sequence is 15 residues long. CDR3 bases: TGTGCCACCAGCAGAGATCGGGACCCTAATGAAAAACTGTTTTTT. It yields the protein CATSRDRDPNEKLFF.

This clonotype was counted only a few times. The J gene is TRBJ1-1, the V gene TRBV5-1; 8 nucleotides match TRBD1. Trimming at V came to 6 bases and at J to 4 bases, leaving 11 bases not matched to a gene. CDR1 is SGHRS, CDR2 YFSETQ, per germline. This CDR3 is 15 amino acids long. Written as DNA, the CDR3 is TGCGCCAGCACCACAGGGGGTACCCTGGTCACTGAAGCTTTCTTT. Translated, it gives CASTTGGTLVTEAFF.

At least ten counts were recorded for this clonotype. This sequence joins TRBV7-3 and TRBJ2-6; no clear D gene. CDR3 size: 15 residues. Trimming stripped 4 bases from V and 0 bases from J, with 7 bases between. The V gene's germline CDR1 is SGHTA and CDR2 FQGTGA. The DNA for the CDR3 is TGTGCCAGCAGCTCGGGTCTCTCTGGGGCCAACGTCCTGACTTTC. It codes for CASSSGLSGANVLTF.

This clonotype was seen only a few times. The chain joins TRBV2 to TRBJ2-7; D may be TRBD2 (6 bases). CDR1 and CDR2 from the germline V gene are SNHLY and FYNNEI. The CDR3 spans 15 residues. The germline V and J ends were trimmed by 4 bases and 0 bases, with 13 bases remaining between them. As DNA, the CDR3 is TGTGCCAGCAGTGTCCGGGACTGGAGCTCCTACGAGCAGTACGTC. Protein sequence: CASSVRDWSSYEQYV.

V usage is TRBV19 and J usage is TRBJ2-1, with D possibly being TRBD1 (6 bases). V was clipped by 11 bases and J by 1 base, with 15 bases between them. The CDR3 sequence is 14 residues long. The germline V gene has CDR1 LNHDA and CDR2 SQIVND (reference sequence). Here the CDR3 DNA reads TGTGCCGCCGGCAGGGGCTTGTCCTACAATGAGCAGTTCTTC. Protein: CAAGRGLSYNEQFF.

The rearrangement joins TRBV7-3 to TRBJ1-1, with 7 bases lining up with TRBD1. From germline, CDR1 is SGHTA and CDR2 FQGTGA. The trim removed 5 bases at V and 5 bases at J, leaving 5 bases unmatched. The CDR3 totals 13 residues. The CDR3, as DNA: TGTGCCAGCAGCGCAGGGGGTCGGACTGAAGCTTTCTTT. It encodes CASSAGGRTEAFF.

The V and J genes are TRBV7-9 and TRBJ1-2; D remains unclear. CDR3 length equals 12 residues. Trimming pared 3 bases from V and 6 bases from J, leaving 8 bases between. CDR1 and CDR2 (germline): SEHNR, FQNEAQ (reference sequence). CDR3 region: CASSFGVNGYTF. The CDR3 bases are TGTGCCAGCAGCTTCGGGGTTAATGGCTACACCTTC. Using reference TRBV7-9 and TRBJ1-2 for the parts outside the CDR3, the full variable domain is DTGVSQNPRHKITKRGQNVTFRCDPISEHNRLYWYRQTLGQGPEFLTYFQNEAQLEKSRLLSDRFSAERPKGSFSTLEIQRTEQGDSAMYLCASSFGVNGYTFGSGTRLTVV.

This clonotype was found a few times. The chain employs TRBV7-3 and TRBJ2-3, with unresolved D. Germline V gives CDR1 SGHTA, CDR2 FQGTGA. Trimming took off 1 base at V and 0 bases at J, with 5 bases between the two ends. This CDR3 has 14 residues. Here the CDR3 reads CASSLIPSTDTQYF. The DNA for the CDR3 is TGTGCCAGCAGCTTAATCCCTAGCACAGATACGCAGTATTTT.

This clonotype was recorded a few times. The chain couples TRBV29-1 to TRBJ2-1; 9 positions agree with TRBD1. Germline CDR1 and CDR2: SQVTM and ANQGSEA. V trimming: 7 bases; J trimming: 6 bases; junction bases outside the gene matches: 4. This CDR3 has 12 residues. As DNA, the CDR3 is TGCAGCGCCGGGACAGGGTTCAATGAGCAGTTCTTC. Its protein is CSAGTGFNEQFF.

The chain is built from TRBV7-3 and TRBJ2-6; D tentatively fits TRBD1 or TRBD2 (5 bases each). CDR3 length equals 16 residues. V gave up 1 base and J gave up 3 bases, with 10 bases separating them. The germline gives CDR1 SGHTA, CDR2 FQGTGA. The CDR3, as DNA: TGTGCCAGCAGCTTAAGCAGGGACGGTGGGGCCAACGTCCTGACTTTC. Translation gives CASSLSRDGGANVLTF. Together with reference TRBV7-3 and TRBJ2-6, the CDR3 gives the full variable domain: GAGVSQTPSNKVTEKGKYVELRCDPISGHTALYWYRQSLGQGPEFLIYFQGTGAADDSGLPNDRFFAVRPEGSVSTLKIQRTERGDSAVYLCASSLSRDGGANVLTFGAGSRLTVL.

For the CDR3, the DNA is TGTGCCAGCAGCCAAGGACTAGGCGCTATCACAGATACGCAGTATTTT. Translating it yields CASSQGLGAITDTQYF. V is TRBV12-3 or TRBV12-4 and J is TRBJ2-3; 7 bases are a match to TRBD2. After removal of 6 bases from V and 2 bases from J, the junction contained 11 bases not matched to a gene. The CDR3 spans 16 residues.

The CDR3 here is CASSQDLAATTDTQYF. CDR3 coding DNA: TGTGCCAGCAGCCAAGATCTGGCAGCTACCACAGATACGCAGTATTTT. The rearrangement uses TRBV14 and TRBJ2-3; D unresolved. V lost 0 bases and J 2 bases, leaving 12 bases between the germline ends. CDR1 SGHDN and CDR2 FVKESK come from the germline V gene. The CDR3 spans 16 residues.

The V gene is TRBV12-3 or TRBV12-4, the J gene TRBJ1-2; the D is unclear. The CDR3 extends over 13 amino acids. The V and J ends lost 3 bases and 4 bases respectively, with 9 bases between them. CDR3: CASSLRATYGYTF. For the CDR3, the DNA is TGTGCCAGCAGTTTGAGGGCCACCTATGGCTACACCTTC.

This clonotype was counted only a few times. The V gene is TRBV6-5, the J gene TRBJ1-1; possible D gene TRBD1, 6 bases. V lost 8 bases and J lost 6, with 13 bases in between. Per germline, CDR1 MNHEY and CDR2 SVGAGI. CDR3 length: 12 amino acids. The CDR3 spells CASARGEAEAFF. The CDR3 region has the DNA TGTGCCAGCGCGAGGGGGGAGGCTGAAGCTTTCTTT.

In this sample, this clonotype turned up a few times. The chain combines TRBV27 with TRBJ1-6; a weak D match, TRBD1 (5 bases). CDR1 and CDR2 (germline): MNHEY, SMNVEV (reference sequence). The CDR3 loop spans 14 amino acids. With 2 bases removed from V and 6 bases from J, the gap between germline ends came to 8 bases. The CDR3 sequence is CASSLGGSNSPLHF. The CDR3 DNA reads TGTGCCAGCAGTTTAGGGGGGAGTAATTCACCCCTCCACTTT.

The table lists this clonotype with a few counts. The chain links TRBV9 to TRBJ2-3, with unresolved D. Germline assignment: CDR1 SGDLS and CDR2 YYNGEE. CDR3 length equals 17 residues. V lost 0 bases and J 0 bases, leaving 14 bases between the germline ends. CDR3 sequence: CASSVGGRGRSTDTQYF. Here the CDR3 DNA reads TGTGCCAGCAGCGTAGGCGGCCGAGGCCGGAGCACAGATACGCAGTATTTT.

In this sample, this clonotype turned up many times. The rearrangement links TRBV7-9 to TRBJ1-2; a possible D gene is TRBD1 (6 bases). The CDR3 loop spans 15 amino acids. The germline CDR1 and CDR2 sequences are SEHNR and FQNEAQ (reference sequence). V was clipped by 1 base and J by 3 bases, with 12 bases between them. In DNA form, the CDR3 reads TGTGCCAGCAGCTTAGGGACAGTTCAACACTATGGCTACACCTTC. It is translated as CASSLGTVQHYGYTF. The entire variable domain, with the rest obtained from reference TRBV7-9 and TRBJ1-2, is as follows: DTGVSQNPRHKITKRGQNVTFRCDPISEHNRLYWYRQTLGQGPEFLTYFQNEAQLEKSRLLSDRFSAERPKGSFSTLEIQRTEQGDSAMYLCASSLGTVQHYGYTFGSGTRLTVV.

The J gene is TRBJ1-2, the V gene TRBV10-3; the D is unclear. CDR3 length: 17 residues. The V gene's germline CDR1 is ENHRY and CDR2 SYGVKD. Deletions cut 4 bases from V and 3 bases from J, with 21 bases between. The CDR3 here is CAISVIPDKVRDYGYTF. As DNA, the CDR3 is TGTGCCATCAGTGTAATCCCGGATAAAGTTCGGGACTATGGCTACACCTTC.

The CDR3 DNA sequence: TGTGCCAGCACTCGGACAGGGCCAACAGATACGCAGTATTTT. Its protein is CASTRTGPTDTQYF. The V gene is TRBV7-3, the J gene TRBJ2-3; 8 nucleotides match TRBD1. The CDR3 is 14 residues long. V lost 7 bases, J lost 3 bases, and 6 bases stayed unmatched. Per the germline V gene, CDR1 is SGHTA and CDR2 is FQGTGA.